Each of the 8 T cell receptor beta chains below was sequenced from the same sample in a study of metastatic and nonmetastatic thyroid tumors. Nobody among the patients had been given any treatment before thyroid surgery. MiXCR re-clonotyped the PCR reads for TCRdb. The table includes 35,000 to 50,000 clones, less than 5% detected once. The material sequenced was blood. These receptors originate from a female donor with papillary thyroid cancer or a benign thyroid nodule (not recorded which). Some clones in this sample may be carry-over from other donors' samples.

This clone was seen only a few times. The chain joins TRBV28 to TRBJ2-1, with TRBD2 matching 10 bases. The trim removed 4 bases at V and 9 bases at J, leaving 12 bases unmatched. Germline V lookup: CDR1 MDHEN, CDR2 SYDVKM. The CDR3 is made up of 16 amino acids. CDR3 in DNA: TGTGCCAGCAGTTCCCCGGGACTAGCGAGGAATGGTGAGCAGTTCTTC. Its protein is CASSSPGLARNGEQFF. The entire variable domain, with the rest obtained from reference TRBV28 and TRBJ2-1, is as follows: DVKVTQSSRYLVKRTGEKVFLECVQDMDHENMFWYRQDPGLGLRLIYFSYDVKMKEKGDIPEGYSVSREKKERFSLILESASTNQTSMYLCASSSPGLARNGEQFFGPGTRLTVL.

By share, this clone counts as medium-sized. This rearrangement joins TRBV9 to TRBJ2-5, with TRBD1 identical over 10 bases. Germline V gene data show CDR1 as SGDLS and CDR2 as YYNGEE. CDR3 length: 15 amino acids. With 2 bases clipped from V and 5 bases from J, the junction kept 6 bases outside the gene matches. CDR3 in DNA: TGTGCCAGCAGCGTGGGGGGACAGGGGTGGGAGACCCAGTACTTC. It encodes CASSVGGQGWETQYF.

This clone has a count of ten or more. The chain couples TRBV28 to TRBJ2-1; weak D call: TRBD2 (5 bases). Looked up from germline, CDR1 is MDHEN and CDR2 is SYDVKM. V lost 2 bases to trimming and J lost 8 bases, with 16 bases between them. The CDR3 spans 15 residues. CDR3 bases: TGTGCCAGCAGTTTAGGGGTAAGAGGGATCGATGAGCAGTTCTTC. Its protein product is CASSLGVRGIDEQFF.

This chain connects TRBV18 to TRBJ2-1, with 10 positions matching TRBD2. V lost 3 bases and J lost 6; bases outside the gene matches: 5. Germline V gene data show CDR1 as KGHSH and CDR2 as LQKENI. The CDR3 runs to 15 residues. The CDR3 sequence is CASSPSASGSNEQFF. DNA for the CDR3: TGTGCCAGCTCACCTTCGGCTAGCGGGAGCAATGAGCAGTTCTTC.

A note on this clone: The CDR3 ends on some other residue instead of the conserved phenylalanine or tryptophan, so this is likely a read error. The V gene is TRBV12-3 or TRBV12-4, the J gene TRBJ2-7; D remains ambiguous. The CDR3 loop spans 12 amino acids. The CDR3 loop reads CASSLGSYEQYL. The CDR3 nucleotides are TGTGCCAGCAGTTTGGGCTCCTATGAGCAGTACTTA.

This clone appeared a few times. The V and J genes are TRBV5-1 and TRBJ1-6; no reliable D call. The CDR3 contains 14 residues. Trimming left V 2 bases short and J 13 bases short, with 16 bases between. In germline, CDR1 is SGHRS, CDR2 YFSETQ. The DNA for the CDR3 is TGCGCCAGCAGCTTAGAGACATCCCCAATTCCCCTCCACTTT. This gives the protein CASSLETSPIPLHF. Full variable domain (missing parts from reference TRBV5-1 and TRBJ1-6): KAGVTQTPRYLIKTRGQQVTLSCSPISGHRSVSWYQQTPGQGLQFLFEYFSETQRNKGNFPGRFSGRQFSNSRSEMNVSTLELGDSALYLCASSLETSPIPLHFGNGTRLTVT.

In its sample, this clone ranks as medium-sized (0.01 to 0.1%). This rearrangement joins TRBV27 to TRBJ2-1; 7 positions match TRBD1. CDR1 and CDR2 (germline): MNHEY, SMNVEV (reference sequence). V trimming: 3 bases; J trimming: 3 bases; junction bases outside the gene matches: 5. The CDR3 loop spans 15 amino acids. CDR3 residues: CASSFGQGVYNEQFF. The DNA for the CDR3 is TGTGCCAGCAGTTTTGGGCAGGGGGTCTACAATGAGCAGTTCTTC.

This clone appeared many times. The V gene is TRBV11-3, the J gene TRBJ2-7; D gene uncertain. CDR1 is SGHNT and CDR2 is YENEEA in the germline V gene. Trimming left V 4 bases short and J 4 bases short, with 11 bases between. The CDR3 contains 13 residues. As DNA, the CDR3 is TGTGCCAGCAGCTCCCGACAACATTACGAGCAGTACTTC. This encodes CASSSRQHYEQYF.